This TCR beta chain was recovered during a study of regulatory T cells in long-lasting Graves disease. Time point described: newly diagnosed GD, antithyroid drugs for less than 3 months. RNA from PBMCs was the source of the TCR library. Patients came from an endocrinology department in Xi'an, China. Sequencing libraries for TCR beta were prepared with iRepertoire HTBI primers and Arm-PCR of CDR3 regions. TCRdb called the multiplex PCR reads again in MiXCR, with one record for every CDR3 protein. The sample includes 300,000 to 400,000 distinct CDR3 sequences, 15% to 20% of them seen just once. With 6 bases clipped from V and 5 bases from J, the junction kept 9 bases outside the gene matches. This CDR3 spans 16 amino acids. Germline V lookup: CDR1 SNHLY, CDR2 FYNNEI. General study results and limits: Repertoires from persistent disease leaned toward TRBV28, TRBJ1-2 and TRBJ2-5. Newly diagnosed patients had higher TCR diversity than persistent Graves' patients did.

To note about this clonotype: Its antigen is undetermined.

This clonotype was sampled from a female donor with Graves disease. Sequenced material: peripheral blood mononuclear cells (PBMCs), taken at new diagnosis, from a patient treated with antithyroid drugs. This chain connects TRBV2 to TRBJ2-4; 11 nucleotides agree with TRBD2. The CDR3 is CASRGLAAGSENIQYF. For the CDR3, the DNA is TGTGCCAGCAGGGGACTAGCGGCAGGGAGCGAAAACATTCAGTACTTC. Drawing the rest from reference TRBV2 and TRBJ2-4, the complete variable domain is EPEVTQTPSHQVTQMGQEVILRCVPISNHLYFYWYRQILGQKVEFLVSFYNNEISEKSEIFDDQFSVERPDGSNFTLKIRSTKLEDSAMYFCASRGLAAGSENIQYFGAGTRLSVL.